These T cell receptor beta chains were read from a single sample in a study of blood T cell repertoires in COVID-19. Clones were sequenced by immunoSEQ multiplex PCR, and TCRdb holds only the in-frame ones, with some missing. The sample has 180,000 or so clones; about 88% are singletons. Sequences were obtained from peripheral blood. These TCRs come from a woman in her twenties or thirties with active or convalescent COVID-19. Both conserved end residues are part of each CDR3. D genes are given only for firm matches. A row's size may be missing; if present it is once, few, many or a size class.

>.|.|TRBJ1-4|TRBV15
CATSRNRPTNEKLFF
TGTGCCACCAGCAGAAACAGACCAACTAATGAAAAACTGTTTTTT
>.|once|TRBJ1-2|TRBV5-8
CASSPSVHYGYTF
TGTGCCAGCAGCCCTTCTGTCCACTATGGCTACACCTTC
>.|.|TRBJ2-3|TRBV12-2
CASRLSGTSGRTSTDTQYF
TGTGCAAGTCGCTTAAGTGGGACTAGCGGGAGGACTAGCACAGATACGCAGTATTTT
>.|.|TRBJ2-5|TRBV2
CASSVGNRVGETQYF
TGTGCCAGCAGTGTGGGGAACAGGGTAGGGGAGACCCAGTACTTC
>TRBD2|.|TRBJ2-3|TRBV5-1
CASSLTASGGRDTQYF
TGCGCCAGCAGCTTGACTGCTAGCGGGGGGCGGGATACGCAGTATTTT
>TRBD1|few|TRBJ2-7|TRBV30
CAWSHLKTGVEQYF
TGTGCCTGGAGCCATTTAAAGACAGGGGTCGAGCAGTACTTC
>TRBD1|few|TRBJ1-4|TRBV5-1
CASSGTGQGRKLFF
TGCGCCAGCAGCGGGACGGGACAGGGTCGGAAACTGTTTTTT
>TRBD1|.|TRBJ1-2|TRBV29-1
CSVVLTGAGGYTF
TGCAGCGTTGTCCTGACAGGGGCGGGTGGCTACACCTTC
>TRBD2|few|TRBJ2-1|TRBV19
CASSLMTSGRGEQFF
TGTGCCAGTAGTTTAATGACTAGCGGGAGGGGTGAGCAGTTCTTC
>.|.|TRBJ1-1|TRBV30
CAWRAGRNTEAFF
TGTGCCTGGAGGGCAGGGCGGAACACTGAAGCTTTCTTT
>TRBD1|.|TRBJ2-2|TRBV19
CASSTLRQGARNTGELFF
TGTGCCAGTAGTACCCTACGACAGGGCGCGAGGAACACCGGGGAGCTGTTTTTT
>TRBD1|few|TRBJ1-4|TRBV7-9
CASSPKTGLKTNEKLFF
TGTGCCAGCAGCCCGAAGACAGGGTTAAAGACTAATGAAAAACTGTTTTTT
>.|.|TRBJ2-7|TRBV4-1
CASSQGGLSSYEQYF
TGCGCCAGCAGCCAAGGTGGACTTAGCTCCTACGAGCAGTACTTC
>.|.|TRBJ1-2|TRBV6-2/TRBV6-3
CASSYGGSYWDYGYTF
TGTGCCAGCAGTTACGGAGGATCCTACTGGGACTATGGCTACACCTTC
>TRBD1|.|TRBJ1-5|TRBV19
CASSIDDRGNQPQHF
TGTGCCAGTAGTATAGATGACAGGGGGAATCAGCCCCAGCATTTT
>.|.|TRBJ1-1|TRBV4-1
CASSLDSGRGNTEAFF
TGCGCCAGCAGCCTGGATTCGGGGCGGGGAAACACTGAAGCTTTCTTT
>TRBD1|.|TRBJ2-3|TRBV10-3
CAISDRDDTDTQYF
TGTGCCATCAGCGACAGGGATGACACAGATACGCAGTATTTT
>.|.|TRBJ2-7|TRBV5-1
CASSLNQRVPYEQYF
TGCGCCAGCAGCTTGAACCAGCGGGTTCCCTACGAGCAGTACTTC
>.|.|TRBJ1-5|TRBV18
CASSPEEANSNQPQHF
TGTGCCAGCTCACCAGAGGAGGCCAATAGCAATCAGCCCCAGCATTTT
>.|.|TRBJ2-7|TRBV7-2
CASSFPPGPEQYF
TGTGCCAGCAGCTTCCCCCCTGGCCCGGAGCAGTACTTC
>.|.|TRBJ2-4|TRBV4-1
CASSQLGLAKNIQYF
TGCGCCAGCAGCCAACTGGGACTAGCCAAAAACATTCAGTACTTC
>TRBD1|.|TRBJ1-2|TRBV5-5
CASTRTGEALGYTF
TGTGCCAGCACCCGGACAGGGGAGGCCCTTGGCTACACCTTC
>TRBD1|.|TRBJ1-2|TRBV3-1/TRBV3-2
CASSQGQGYIYGYTF
TGTGCCAGCAGCCAAGGACAGGGCTATATCTATGGCTACACCTTC
>TRBD2|.|TRBJ2-3|TRBV4-1
CASSRAGSGSTDTQYF
TGCGCCAGCAGCCGCGCGGGTAGCGGGAGCACAGATACGCAGTATTTT
>TRBD2|.|TRBJ2-5|TRBV24-1
CATSDQGLAGVQTQYF
TGTGCCACCAGTGACCAGGGACTAGCGGGAGTTCAGACCCAGTACTTC
>TRBD2|.|TRBJ2-1|TRBV4-1
CASSQGERGGNEQFF
TGCGCCAGCAGCCAAGGAGAGCGGGGGGGCAATGAGCAGTTCTTC
>.|.|TRBJ1-3|TRBV10-3
CAISEPARGNTIYF
TGTGCCATCAGTGAGCCGGCTAGAGGAAACACCATATATTTT
>TRBD2|few|TRBJ2-7|TRBV28
CATTGTSSYEQYF
TGTGCCACCACGGGGACTAGCTCCTACGAGCAGTACTTC
>.|.|TRBJ1-2|TRBV28
CATWAGNGYTF
TGTGCCACATGGGCAGGGAATGGCTACACCTTC
>TRBD2|.|TRBJ2-5|TRBV18
CASSAGVEETQYF
TGTGCCAGCTCGGCGGGGGTGGAAGAGACCCAGTACTTC
>.|.|TRBJ2-2|TRBV21-1
CASRGTSGGRDTGELFF
TGTGCCAGCAGAGGGACTAGCGGGGGGAGGGACACCGGGGAGCTGTTTTTT
>.|.|TRBJ1-1|TRBV18
CASSPRTELNTEAFF
TGTGCCAGCTCACCAAGAACAGAACTGAACACTGAAGCTTTCTTT
>TRBD1|.|TRBJ2-5|TRBV18
CASSPKTAGQGTQETQYF
TGTGCCAGCTCACCGAAAACCGCAGGACAGGGTACTCAAGAGACCCAGTACTTC
>.|.|TRBJ2-1|TRBV9
CASSVGGWTYNEQFF
TGTGCCAGCAGCGTAGGAGGGTGGACCTACAATGAGCAGTTCTTC
>TRBD1|.|TRBJ1-2|TRBV5-4
CASSLRTGGNGYTF
TGTGCCAGCAGCTTGCGGACAGGGGGCAATGGCTACACCTTC
>.|.|TRBJ2-7|TRBV11-1
CASSADRPYEQYF
TGTGCCAGCAGCGCGGACAGACCCTACGAGCAGTACTTC
>.|.|TRBJ2-2|TRBV24-1
CATSDLTENTGELFF
TGTGCCACCAGTGATTTGACAGAGAACACCGGGGAGCTGTTTTTT
>TRBD1|.|TRBJ1-2|TRBV6-1
CASSAHLPGQGYGYTF
TGTGCCAGCAGTGCACACTTACCAGGACAGGGGTATGGCTACACCTTC
>.|few|TRBJ1-2|TRBV19
CASNQRRGGRFTINYGYTF
TGTGCCAGTAACCAAAGGCGGGGGGGACGATTTACAATAAACTATGGCTACACCTTC